A single sample is the source of the 10 T cell receptor beta chains below, sequenced in a study of cytomegalovirus exposure and HLA in healthy donors. The study ran its PCR with 60 Vbeta and 13 Jbeta primers. The table came from immunoSEQ multiplex PCR; TCRdb's copy has only in-frame clones and leaves some out. The table records about 150,000 clones, around 84% of them present only once. Sequencing was done on a sample of PBMCs. The receptors were sampled from a boy under 10 years old in good health and CMV-seronegative.

This chain joins TRBV6-1 and TRBJ2-5, with D perhaps matching TRBD2 (6 bases). Germline CDR1 MNHNS, CDR2 SASEGT. The germline V and J ends were trimmed by 4 bases and 2 bases, with 8 bases remaining between them. The length of the CDR3 is 13 residues. The CDR3 is CASSGGLQETQYF. For the CDR3, the DNA is TGTGCCAGCAGTGGCGGACTACAAGAGACCCAGTACTTC.

This chain links TRBV11-2 with TRBJ2-1, with a possible D match to TRBD1 (5 bases). Trimming pared 4 bases from V and 6 bases from J, leaving 25 bases between. CDR1 and CDR2 (germline): SGHAT, FQNNGV. The CDR3 covers 18 residues. The CDR3 DNA reads TGTGCCAGCAGCTACATGGGGCTCGCGGATCCAAGTGGCAATGAGCAGTTCTTC. Protein sequence: CASSYMGLADPSGNEQFF.

J is TRBJ2-2 and V is TRBV27, with 14 bases that match TRBD2. This CDR3 region has 21 residues. CDR1 is MNHEY, CDR2 SMNVEV, per germline (reference sequence). J lost 7 bases, V lost 8 bases, and 24 bases had no gene match. CDR3 in amino acids: CASRRPDQGLAGVPPDGELFF. The CDR3 DNA is TGTGCCAGCCGCCGACCGGATCAGGGACTAGCGGGAGTGCCGCCGGACGGGGAGCTGTTTTTT.

V gene TRBV11-2 combines with J gene TRBJ2-7, with 8 bases that match TRBD1. The length of the CDR3 is 15 residues. V lost 6 bases and J lost 3; bases outside the gene matches: 10. Germline CDR1 reads SGHAT; CDR2 reads FQNNGV. This CDR3 reads CASSRGQGAFYEQYF. DNA of the CDR3: TGTGCCAGCAGTCGAGGCCAGGGGGCTTTCTACGAGCAGTACTTC.

Comment on this clone: This may arise from a read error, as a much more abundant clone is one base away. This chain joins TRBV11-2 and TRBJ2-5; tentatively, D is TRBD2 (5 bases). Germline assignment: CDR1 SGHAT and CDR2 FQNNGV. The V and J ends lost 5 bases and 5 bases respectively, with 6 bases between them. The CDR3 is 11 residues long. Here the CDR3 reads CASSGGETQYF. CDR3 sequence (DNA): TGTGCCAGCAGCGGCGGGGAGACCCAGTACTTC.

J is TRBJ2-7 and V is TRBV28, with 8 bases aligning to TRBD1. V dropped 5 bases and J dropped 4; count of bases not matched to a gene: 10. There are 15 residues in the CDR3. From germline, CDR1 is MDHEN and CDR2 SYDVKM. This CDR3 reads CASSRKDRVGYEQYF. CDR3 sequence (DNA): TGTGCCAGCAGTCGGAAGGACAGGGTGGGTTACGAGCAGTACTTC.

The chain combines TRBV11-2 with TRBJ1-1, with 10 bases that match TRBD1. V shed 5 bases and J 1 base; nucleotides not matched to a gene: 10. The CDR3 runs 17 residues. Germline-derived CDR1 and CDR2 are SGHAT and FQNNGV. CDR3 protein: CASSRDRGYYRNTEAFF. CDR3 in DNA: TGTGCCAGCAGCAGGGACAGGGGATATTATCGGAACACTGAAGCTTTCTTT.

The rearrangement joins TRBV10-2 to TRBJ2-5; 7 bases match TRBD1. The DNA end favors TRBJ2-7, so the J call may be wrong. The CDR3 covers 13 residues. Germline-derived CDR1 and CDR2 are WSHSY and SAAADI. The CDR3 coding sequence is TGCGCCAGCACTCCAGGGACAGCTGGCGAGCAGTACTTC. Residues: CASTPGTAGEQYF.

The chain combines TRBV5-6 with TRBJ2-5, with 8 bases fitting TRBD1. Germline CDR1 reads SGHDT; CDR2 reads YYEEEE. The CDR3 spans 15 residues. Trimming at V came to 8 bases and at J to 7 bases, leaving 16 bases not matched to a gene. CDR3 residues: CASSHRGQVLVTQYF. Here the CDR3 DNA reads TGTGCCAGTAGCCACCGGGGACAGGTACTAGTGACCCAGTACTTC.

A word on this clone: At one boundary the junction diverges from the germline segment, which might be a read error. The genes are TRBV7-9 and TRBJ2-7; the D gene is possibly TRBD1 (5 bases). The CDR3 runs to 16 residues. The germline CDR1 and CDR2 sequences are SEHNR and FQNEAQ (reference sequence). The CDR3, as DNA: TGTTCCAGCAGCCCGTGGGGCCTTGAATTTACCTACGAGCAGTACTTC. Its protein product is CSSSPWGLEFTYEQYF.